This entry features one T cell receptor beta chain sequence. RNA, at about 0.45 to 1 ug, was reverse transcribed with random hexamers. An immunoSEQ multiplex PCR generated amplified TCR beta CDR3 products spanning 54 Vbeta and 13 Jbeta. One entry per CDR3 protein results from TCRdb running MiXCR on the immunoSEQ multiplex PCR reads. The sample includes 300,000 or so distinct CDR3 sequences, around 90% of them seen just once. The germline V gene has CDR1 SGDLS and CDR2 YYNGEE. The CDR3 covers 14 residues. Trimming left V 0 bases short and J 4 bases short, with 10 bases between. This sample was included in a study of CD8 T cells in Susac syndrome. In blood CD8+ and CD4+ T cells, TCR beta underwent sequencing. The patients who served as multiple sclerosis controls were treatment-naive and had stable or active relapsing-remitting disease that fulfilled the revised McDonald criteria.

The material sequenced was CD4+ T cells from PBMCs. V is TRBV9 and J is TRBJ1-2, with D possibly being TRBD1 (5 bases). The receptor's source is a human donor with multiple sclerosis. The CDR3, as DNA: TGTGCCAGCAGCGTAGCGTCGGGGGGCTATGGCTACACCTTC. Translated, it gives CASSVASGGYGYTF.